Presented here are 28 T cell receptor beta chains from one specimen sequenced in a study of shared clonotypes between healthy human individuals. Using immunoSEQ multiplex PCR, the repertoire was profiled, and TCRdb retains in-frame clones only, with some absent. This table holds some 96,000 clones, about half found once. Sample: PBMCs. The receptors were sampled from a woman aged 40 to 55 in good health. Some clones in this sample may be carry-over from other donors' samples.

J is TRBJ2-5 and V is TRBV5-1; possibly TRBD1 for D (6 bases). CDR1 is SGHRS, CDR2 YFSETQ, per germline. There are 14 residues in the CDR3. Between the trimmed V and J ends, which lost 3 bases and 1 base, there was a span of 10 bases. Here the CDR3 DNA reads TGCGCCAGCAGCTCTTTGACAGGCCAAGAGACCCAGTACTTC. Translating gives CASSSLTGQETQYF.

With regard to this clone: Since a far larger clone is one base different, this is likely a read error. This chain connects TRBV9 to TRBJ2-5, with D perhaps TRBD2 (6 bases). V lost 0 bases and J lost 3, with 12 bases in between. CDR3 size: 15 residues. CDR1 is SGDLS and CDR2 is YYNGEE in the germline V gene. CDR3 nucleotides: TGTGCCAGCAGCGTAGATGTGGGGGGTGAAGAGACCCAGTACTTC. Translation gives CASSVDVGGEETQYF.

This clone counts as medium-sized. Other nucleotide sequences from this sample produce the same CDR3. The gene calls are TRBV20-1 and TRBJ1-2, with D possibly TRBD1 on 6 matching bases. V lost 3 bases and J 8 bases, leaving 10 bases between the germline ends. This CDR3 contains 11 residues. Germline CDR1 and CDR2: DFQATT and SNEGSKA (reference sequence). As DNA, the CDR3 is TGCAGTGCTAGCGACAGGTTAGGCTACACCTTC. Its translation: CSASDRLGYTF.

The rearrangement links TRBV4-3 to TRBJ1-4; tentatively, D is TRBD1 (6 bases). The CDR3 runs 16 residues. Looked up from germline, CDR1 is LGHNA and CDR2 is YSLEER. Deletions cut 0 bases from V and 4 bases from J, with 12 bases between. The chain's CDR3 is CASSQDPTGGNEKLFF. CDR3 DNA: TGCGCCAGCAGCCAAGACCCGACAGGCGGTAATGAAAAACTGTTTTTT.

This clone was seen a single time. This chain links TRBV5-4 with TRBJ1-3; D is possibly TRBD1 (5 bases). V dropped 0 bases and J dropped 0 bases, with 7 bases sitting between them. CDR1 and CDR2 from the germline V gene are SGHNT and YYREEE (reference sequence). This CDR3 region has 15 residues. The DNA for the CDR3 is TGTGCCAGCAGCTTGGGGGGGAACTCTGGAAACACCATATATTTT. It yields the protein CASSLGGNSGNTIYF.

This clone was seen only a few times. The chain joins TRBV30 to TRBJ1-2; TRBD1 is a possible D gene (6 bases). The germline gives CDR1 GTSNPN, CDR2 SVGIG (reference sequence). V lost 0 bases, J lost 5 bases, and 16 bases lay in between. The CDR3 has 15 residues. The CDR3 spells CAWSVQGGAEYGYTF. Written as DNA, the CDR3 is TGTGCCTGGAGTGTACAGGGCGGGGCGGAGTATGGCTACACCTTC.

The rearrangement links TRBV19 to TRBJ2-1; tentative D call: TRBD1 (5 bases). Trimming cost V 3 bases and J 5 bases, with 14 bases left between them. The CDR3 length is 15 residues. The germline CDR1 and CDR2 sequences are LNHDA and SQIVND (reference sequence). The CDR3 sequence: CASSIWLGVHNEQFF. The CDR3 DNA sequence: TGTGCCAGTAGTATTTGGCTAGGGGTTCACAATGAGCAGTTCTTC.

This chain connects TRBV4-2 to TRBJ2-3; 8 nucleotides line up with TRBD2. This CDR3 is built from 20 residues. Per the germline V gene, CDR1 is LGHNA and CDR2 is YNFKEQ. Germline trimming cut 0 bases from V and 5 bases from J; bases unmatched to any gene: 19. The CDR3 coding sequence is TGTGCCAGCAGCCAAGATCAAGTTGAGCCTAGCGGGCAAGTAGGAGATACGCAGTATTTT. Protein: CASSQDQVEPSGQVGDTQYF.

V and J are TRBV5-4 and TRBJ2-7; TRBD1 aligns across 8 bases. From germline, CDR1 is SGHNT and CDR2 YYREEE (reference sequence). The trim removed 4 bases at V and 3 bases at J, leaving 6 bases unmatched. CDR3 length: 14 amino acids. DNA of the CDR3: TGTGCCAGCAGCCTCCGGACAGGGCGCTACGAGCAGTACTTC. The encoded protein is CASSLRTGRYEQYF.

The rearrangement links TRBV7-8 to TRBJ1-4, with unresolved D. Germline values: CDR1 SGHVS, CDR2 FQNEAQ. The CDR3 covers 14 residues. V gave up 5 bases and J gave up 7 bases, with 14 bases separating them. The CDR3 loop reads CASSPRTVGEKLFF. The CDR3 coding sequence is TGTGCCAGCAGCCCCAGGACCGTGGGTGAAAAACTGTTTTTT.

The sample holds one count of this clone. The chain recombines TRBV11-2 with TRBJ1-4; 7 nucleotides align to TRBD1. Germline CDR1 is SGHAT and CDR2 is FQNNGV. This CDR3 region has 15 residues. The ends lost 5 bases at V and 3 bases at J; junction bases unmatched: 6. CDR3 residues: CASSLRQGSNEKLFF. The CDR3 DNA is TGTGCCAGCAGCCTACGACAGGGTTCTAATGAAAAACTGTTTTTT. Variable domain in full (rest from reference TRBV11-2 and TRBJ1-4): EAGVAQSPRYKIIEKRQSVAFWCNPISGHATLYWYQQILGQGPKLLIQFQNNGVVDDSQLPKDRFSAERLKGVDSTLKIQPAKLEDSAVYLCASSLRQGSNEKLFFGSGTQLSVL.

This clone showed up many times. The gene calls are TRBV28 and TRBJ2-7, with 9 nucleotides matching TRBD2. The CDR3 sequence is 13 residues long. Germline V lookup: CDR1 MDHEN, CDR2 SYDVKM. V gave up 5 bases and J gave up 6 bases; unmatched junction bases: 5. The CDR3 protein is CASSNSGRTEQYF. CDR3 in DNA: TGTGCCAGCAGTAATAGCGGGAGAACCGAGCAGTACTTC.

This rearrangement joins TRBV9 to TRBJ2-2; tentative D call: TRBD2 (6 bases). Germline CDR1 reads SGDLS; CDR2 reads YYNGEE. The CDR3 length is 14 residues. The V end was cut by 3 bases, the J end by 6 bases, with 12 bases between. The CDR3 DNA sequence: TGTGCCAGCAGCGAAGGACTAAGCGCCGGGGAGCTGTTTTTT. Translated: CASSEGLSAGELFF.

DNA of the CDR3: TGCGCCAGCATGTCGGACGGCGGGACCGGGGAGCTGTTTTTT. Amino acids: CASMSDGGTGELFF. The chain joins TRBV5-1 to TRBJ2-2; tentatively, D is TRBD2 (5 bases). V dropped 6 bases and J dropped 5 bases, with 14 bases sitting between them. The length of the CDR3 is 14 residues. Germline CDR1 SGHRS, CDR2 YFSETQ.

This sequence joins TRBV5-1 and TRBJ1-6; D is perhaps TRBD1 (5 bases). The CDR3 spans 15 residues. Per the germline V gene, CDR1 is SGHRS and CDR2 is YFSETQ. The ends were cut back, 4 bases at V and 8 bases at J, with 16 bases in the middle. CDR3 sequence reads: CASSPLQGVDSPLHF. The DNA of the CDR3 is TGCGCCAGCAGCCCCCTGCAGGGTGTGGATTCACCCCTCCACTTT.

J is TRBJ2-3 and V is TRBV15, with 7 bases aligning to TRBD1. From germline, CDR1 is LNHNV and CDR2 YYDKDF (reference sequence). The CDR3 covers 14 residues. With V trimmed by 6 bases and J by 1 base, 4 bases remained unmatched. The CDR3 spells CATRAGQGTDTQYF. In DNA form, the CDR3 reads TGTGCCACCAGGGCCGGACAGGGCACAGATACGCAGTATTTT.

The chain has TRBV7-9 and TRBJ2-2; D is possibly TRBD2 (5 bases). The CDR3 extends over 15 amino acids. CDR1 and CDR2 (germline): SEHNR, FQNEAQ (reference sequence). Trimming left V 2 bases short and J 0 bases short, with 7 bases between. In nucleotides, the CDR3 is TGTGCCAGCAGCTTAAGCGGAGCGAACACCGGGGAGCTGTTTTTT. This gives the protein CASSLSGANTGELFF. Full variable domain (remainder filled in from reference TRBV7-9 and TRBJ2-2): DTGVSQNPRHKITKRGQNVTFRCDPISEHNRLYWYRQTLGQGPEFLTYFQNEAQLEKSRLLSDRFSAERPKGSFSTLEIQRTEQGDSAMYLCASSLSGANTGELFFGEGSRLTVL.

The chain's CDR3 is CASSAQGISLHRSYEQYF. The CDR3 DNA sequence: TGTGCCAGCAGCGCACAGGGGATCAGTTTGCACCGCTCCTACGAGCAGTACTTC. The chain is built from TRBV2 and TRBJ2-7; TRBD1 agrees at 7 bases. CDR3 size: 18 residues. J gave up 0 bases and V 6 bases, and 17 bases lay outside the gene matches. Germline CDR1 is SNHLY and CDR2 is FYNNEI.

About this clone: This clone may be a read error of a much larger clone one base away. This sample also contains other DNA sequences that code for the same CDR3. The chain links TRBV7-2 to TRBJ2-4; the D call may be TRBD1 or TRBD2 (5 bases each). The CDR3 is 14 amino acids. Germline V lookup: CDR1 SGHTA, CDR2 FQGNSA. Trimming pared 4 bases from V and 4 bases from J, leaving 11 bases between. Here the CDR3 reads CASSSGTLKNIQYF. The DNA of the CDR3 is TGTGCCAGCAGCTCCGGGACCCTGAAAAACATTCAGTACTTC. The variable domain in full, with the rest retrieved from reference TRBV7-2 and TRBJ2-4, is GAGVSQSPSNKVTEKGKDVELRCDPISGHTALYWYRQSLGQGLEFLIYFQGNSAPDKSGLPSDRFSAERTGGSVSTLTIQRTQQEDSAVYLCASSSGTLKNIQYFGAGTRLSVL.

For the CDR3, the DNA is TGCAGCGTTGAACGGGGACCCGCCTATGGCTACACCTTC. Protein product: CSVERGPAYGYTF. The chain uses TRBV29-1 and TRBJ1-2; possibly TRBD1 for D (5 bases). Germline V gene data show CDR1 as SQVTM and CDR2 as ANQGSEA. V was pared by 2 bases and J by 4 bases, with 11 bases between. The CDR3 contains 13 residues.

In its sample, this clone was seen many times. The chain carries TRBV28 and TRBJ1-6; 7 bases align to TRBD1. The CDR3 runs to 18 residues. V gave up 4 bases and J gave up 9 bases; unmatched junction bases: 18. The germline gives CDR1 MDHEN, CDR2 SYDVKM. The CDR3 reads CASSSHLRRQGGSSPLHF. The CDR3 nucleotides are TGTGCCAGCAGTTCCCACCTCAGACGACAGGGTGGGAGTTCACCCCTCCACTTT.

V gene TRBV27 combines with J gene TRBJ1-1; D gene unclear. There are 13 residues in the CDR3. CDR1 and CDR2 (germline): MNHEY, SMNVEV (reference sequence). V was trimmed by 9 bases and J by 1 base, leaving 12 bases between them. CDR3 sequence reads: CASQAQWNTEAFF. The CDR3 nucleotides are TGTGCCAGTCAGGCGCAATGGAACACTGAAGCTTTCTTT.

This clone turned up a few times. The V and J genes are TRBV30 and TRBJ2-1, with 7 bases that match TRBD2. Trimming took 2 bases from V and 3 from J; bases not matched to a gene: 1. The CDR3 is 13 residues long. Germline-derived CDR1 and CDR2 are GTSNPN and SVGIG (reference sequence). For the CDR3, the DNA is TGTGCCTGGAGTACTAGCGACTACAATGAGCAGTTCTTC. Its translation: CAWSTSDYNEQFF.

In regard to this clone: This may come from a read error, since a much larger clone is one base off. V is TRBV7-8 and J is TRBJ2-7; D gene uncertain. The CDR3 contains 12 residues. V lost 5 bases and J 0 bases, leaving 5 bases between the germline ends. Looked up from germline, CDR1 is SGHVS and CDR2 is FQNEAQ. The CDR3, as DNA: TGTGCCAGCAGCCCCATCTCCTACGAGCAGTACTTC. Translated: CASSPISYEQYF.

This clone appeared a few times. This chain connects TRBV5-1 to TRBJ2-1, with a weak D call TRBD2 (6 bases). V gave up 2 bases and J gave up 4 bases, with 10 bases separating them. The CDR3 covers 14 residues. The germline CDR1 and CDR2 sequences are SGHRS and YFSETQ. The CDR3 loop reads CASSFRGTYNEQFF. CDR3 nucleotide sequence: TGCGCCAGCAGCTTTCGCGGGACTTACAATGAGCAGTTCTTC.

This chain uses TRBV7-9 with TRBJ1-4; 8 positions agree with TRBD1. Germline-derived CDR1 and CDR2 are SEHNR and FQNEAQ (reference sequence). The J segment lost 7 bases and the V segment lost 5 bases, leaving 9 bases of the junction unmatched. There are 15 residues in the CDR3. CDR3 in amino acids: CASSKGQGAREKLFF. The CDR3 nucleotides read TGTGCCAGCAGCAAAGGACAGGGAGCTCGTGAAAAACTGTTTTTT.

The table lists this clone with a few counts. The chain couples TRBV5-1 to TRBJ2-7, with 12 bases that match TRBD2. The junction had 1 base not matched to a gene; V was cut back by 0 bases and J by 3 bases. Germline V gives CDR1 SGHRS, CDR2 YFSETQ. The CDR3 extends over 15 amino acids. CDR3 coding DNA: TGCGCCAGCAGCTTGGGGACTAGCGGGGTCTACGAGCAGTACTTC. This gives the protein CASSLGTSGVYEQYF.

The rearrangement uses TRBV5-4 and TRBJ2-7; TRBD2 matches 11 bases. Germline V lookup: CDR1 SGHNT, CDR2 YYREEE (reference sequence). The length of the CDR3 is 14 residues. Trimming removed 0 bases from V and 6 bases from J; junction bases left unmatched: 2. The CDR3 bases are TGTGCCAGCAGCTTGGAGCTAGCGGGAGGCGAGCAGTACTTC. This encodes CASSLELAGGEQYF.